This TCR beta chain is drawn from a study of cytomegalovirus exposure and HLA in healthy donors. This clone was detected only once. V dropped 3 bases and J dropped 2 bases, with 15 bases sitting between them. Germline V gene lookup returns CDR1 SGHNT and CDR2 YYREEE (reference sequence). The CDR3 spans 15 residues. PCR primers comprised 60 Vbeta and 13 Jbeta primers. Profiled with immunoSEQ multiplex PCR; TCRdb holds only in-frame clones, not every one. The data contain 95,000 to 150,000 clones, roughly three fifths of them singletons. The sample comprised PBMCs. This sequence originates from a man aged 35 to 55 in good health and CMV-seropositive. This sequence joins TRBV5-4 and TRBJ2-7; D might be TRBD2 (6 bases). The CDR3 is CASSSALSGAYEQYF. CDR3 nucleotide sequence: TGTGCCAGCAGCTCCGCCCTTAGCGGTGCCTACGAGCAGTACTTC.